This TCR beta chain was observed in a study of T cell responses to AZD1222 COVID-19 vaccine. General observations from the study: Clonal diversity may have been underestimated, and the donors were mostly white British, with more females than males.

This table comes from immunoSEQ multiplex PCR, and its TCRdb copy is limited to in-frame clones, with some not included. The sample lists 90,000 to 150,000 clones; roughly 90% were seen once. As concerns this clone: Its antigen is unknown.

The clonotype originates from an adult in good health. Sequencing used peripheral blood, obtained on day 0 of AZD1222 vaccination.

CDR3 in amino acids: CASSQGGGSYEQYF. CDR3 nucleotides: TGTGCCAGCAGCCAAGGTGGGGGGTCCTACGAGCAGTACTTC. This rearrangement joins TRBV3-1 (or the pseudogene TRBV3-2) to TRBJ2-7, with a possible D match to TRBD2 (6 bases). Germline V gene lookup returns CDR1 LGHDT and CDR2 YNNKEL (reference sequence). This CDR3 contains 14 residues. Trimming took off 1 base at V and 1 base at J, with 8 bases between the two ends.